The rows below give T cell receptor beta chains drawn from one sample of a study of T cells expressing NK-cell markers. TCRdb re-analyzed the 5' RACE reads; it lists each CDR3 protein once, without DNA. Recorded for this sample: 400,000 to 450,000 distinct CDR3 sequences. The sample taken for sequencing was blood T cells: a sorted CD56 or NKG2C T cell subset, CD4+ or CD8+ T cells, or bulk PBMC T cells (not recorded which). The receptor source for this set is a woman aged 18 to 75 in good health. Each CDR3 is given with its conserved first and last residue. Each record gives: J gene, V gene, CDR3 protein.

TRBJ2-3	TRBV5-4	CASSAQGSGTQYF
TRBJ2-1	TRBV19	CASRGGVRTYNEQFF
TRBJ1-3	TRBV7-2	CASSPRGSSGNTIYF
TRBJ2-1	TRBV9	CASSVGPDNEQFF
TRBJ1-4	TRBV6-5	CASSYASASNEKLFF
TRBJ1-2	TRBV27	CASSSRVGKGYTF
TRBJ1-5	TRBV7-2	CASSLQGSQPQHF
TRBJ2-6	TRBV7-2	CASSFLRPGANVLTF
TRBJ2-7	TRBV18	CASTQGRGVYEQYF
TRBJ2-2	TRBV24-1	CATSDRSTNTGELFF
TRBJ2-6	TRBV10-3	CATVPGQGDPGANVLTF
TRBJ2-1	TRBV4-3	CASSQEKNSYNEQFF
TRBJ2-5	TRBV20-1	CSALPMTSGERSQYF
TRBJ2-3	TRBV12-3/TRBV12-4	CASRTLDTQYF
TRBJ2-4	TRBV7-9	CASSWPGDPHIQYF
TRBJ1-2	TRBV4-3	CASSQVGTGMVDGYTF
TRBJ2-1	TRBV5-1	CASSFTQGHEQFF
TRBJ2-3	TRBV10-3	CAISERALGPDTQYF
TRBJ2-2	TRBV20-1	CSARPRQGNTGELFF
TRBJ2-1	TRBV15	CATSRAKIAGVSHEQFF
TRBJ2-7	TRBV27	CASRPGGAGYEQYF
TRBJ2-5	TRBV9	CASSVPGQGETQYF
TRBJ1-5	TRBV12-3/TRBV12-4	CASNDRENQPQHF
TRBJ1-1	TRBV11-2	CASSYLSRPEAFF
TRBJ2-2	TRBV11-2	CASILEGSNTGELFF
TRBJ2-7	TRBV28	CASSRTAYEQYF
TRBJ1-5	TRBV27	CASSVLGSNQPQHF
TRBJ2-5	TRBV20-1	CSARDRRGQETQYF
TRBJ2-1	TRBV11-1	CASSLRERAHNEQFF
TRBJ2-5	TRBV2	CASSESLAAVSETQYF
TRBJ2-7	TRBV20-1	CSARDNRGAVEQYF
TRBJ2-7	TRBV28	CASTITGWNEQYF
TRBJ2-3	TRBV7-2	CASSPAWAGGPDTQYF
TRBJ1-1	TRBV5-1	CASSSGSGAAGEAFF
TRBJ1-5	TRBV20-1	CSATTGDQPQHF
TRBJ2-2	TRBV19	CASSITSGATGELFF
TRBJ2-7	TRBV18	CASSPPSSYEQYF
TRBJ2-1	TRBV20-1	CSVREQAGGHNEQFF
TRBJ2-7	TRBV5-1	CASSVGLYEQYF
TRBJ1-2	TRBV7-9	CASSSHFYGYTF
TRBJ2-1	TRBV5-1	CASSLPGLAGVSYNEQFF
TRBJ1-6	TRBV29-1	CSARTGGGNSPLHF
TRBJ2-1	TRBV5-6	CASSLNQGANEQFF
TRBJ2-5	TRBV20-1	CSARLGETQYF
TRBJ1-6	TRBV9	CASSAPGGRDSPLHF
TRBJ1-1	TRBV7-3	CASSLMPGTEAFF